This TCR beta chain was documented in a study of monozygotic twins with inflammatory bowel disease. This CDR3 contains 16 residues. Germline V gene sequence: CDR1 SGHDT, CDR2 YYEEEE. Total RNA input per TCR library was around 3,600 ng. TCRdb re-called the 5' RACE reads and catalogs CDR3 proteins one per entry, DNA excluded. The table for this sample gives some 450,000 distinct CDR3 sequences. RNA in its total form was extracted from whole blood, and T cells were not sorted. The sample taken for sequencing was blood. The chain links TRBV5-6 to TRBJ2-7; TCRdb reports TRBD1, a call that lacks DNA to check it against. The sequence was collected from a human donor with ulcerative colitis or Crohn's disease, or a healthy co-twin of an affected twin (not recorded which). Here the CDR3 reads CASATRAGTGAYEQYF.